The 14 T cell receptor beta chains presented below share a single source sample, sequenced in a study of T cells in Graves' hyperthyroidism and ophthalmopathy. TCR beta CDR3 sequences were amplified from RNA transcripts. HTBI primers were the set used in a first-round RT-PCR of the TCR CDR3. TCRdb called the multiplex PCR reads again in MiXCR, with one record for every CDR3 protein. The table lists 370,000 or so distinct CDR3 sequences, roughly 14% of them singletons. Sequencing was carried out using blood. Receptors were obtained from a woman in her late teens or twenties with Graves' hyperthyroidism that later progressed to Graves' ophthalmopathy.

This clonotype was seen at least ten times. The chain carries TRBV6-5 and TRBJ2-7, with 12 bases identical to TRBD1. The length of the CDR3 is 15 residues. With 4 bases clipped from V and 5 bases from J, the junction kept 6 bases outside the gene matches. Germline values: CDR1 MNHEY, CDR2 SVGAGI. The CDR3 is CASSLEGTGGHEQYF. The CDR3 nucleotides are TGTGCCAGCAGTTTAGAAGGGACAGGGGGCCACGAGCAGTACTTC.

The CDR3 sequence: CASSPTAYSNQPQHF. CDR3 bases: TGCGCCAGCAGTCCGACAGCTTATAGCAATCAGCCCCAGCATTTT. The chain joins TRBV4-1 to TRBJ1-5; D possibly corresponds to TRBD1 (5 bases). This CDR3 comprises 15 residues. In germline, CDR1 is MGHRA, CDR2 YSYEKL. The ends were cut back, 6 bases at V and 0 bases at J, with 12 bases in the middle.

On this clonotype itself: A much bigger clone sits one base away, suggesting this may be a read error. The gene calls are TRBV7-2 and TRBJ2-1; TRBD2 is a possible D gene (6 bases). The CDR3 consists of 16 residues. CDR1 SGHTA and CDR2 FQGNSA come from the germline V gene. The CDR3 DNA is TGTGCCAGCAGCTCCCGGGGGATCTACTCCTACAATGAGCAGCTCTTC. As protein: CASSSRGIYSYNEQLF.

The chain links TRBV9 to TRBJ2-7; 11 nucleotides match TRBD2. Per the germline V gene, CDR1 is SGDLS and CDR2 is YYNGEE. The CDR3 is 14 residues long. V shed 2 bases, J shed 3 bases, and the junction held 1 base outside the gene matches. CDR3 sequence reads: CASSVTSGSYEQYF. CDR3 nucleotide sequence: TGTGCCAGCAGCGTTACTAGCGGGAGCTACGAGCAGTACTTC.

This chain links TRBV19 with TRBJ2-5; perhaps TRBD1 as D (5 bases). The CDR3 is 17 amino acids. Germline-derived CDR1 and CDR2 are LNHDA and SQIVND (reference sequence). Trimming took 0 bases from V and 1 from J, leaving 15 bases between them. The CDR3 bases are TGTGCCAGTAGTATAGAGCGCCAGGGCAGCCTCCAAGAGACCCAGTACTTC. Encoded protein: CASSIERQGSLQETQYF.

This clonotype was counted at least ten times. V is TRBV7-2 and J is TRBJ2-1, with 7 bases matching TRBD2. Germline CDR1 and CDR2: SGHTA and FQGNSA. The trim removed 4 bases at V and 0 bases at J, leaving 6 bases unmatched. The CDR3 totals 16 residues. CDR3 protein: CASSSGGGVSYNEQFF. The CDR3 region has the DNA TGTGCCAGCAGCTCCGGCGGGGGTGTCTCCTACAATGAGCAGTTCTTC.

This clonotype was counted between two and nine times. The chain couples TRBV19 to TRBJ2-3; 7 bases agree with TRBD2. The V gene end was trimmed by 5 bases and the J gene end by 4 bases; junction bases not matched to a gene: 9. The germline V gene encodes CDR1 LNHDA and CDR2 SQIVND (reference sequence). The CDR3 has 15 residues. The CDR3, as DNA: TGTGCCAGTAGTTACGGGGGAGGGCCCCCAGATACGCAGTATTTT. Translation: CASSYGGGPPDTQYF. Full variable domain (remainder filled in from reference TRBV19 and TRBJ2-3): DGGITQSPKYLFRKEGQNVTLSCEQNLNHDAMYWYRQDPGQGLRLIYYSQIVNDFQKGDIAEGYSVSREKKESFPLTVTSAQKNPTAFYLCASSYGGGPPDTQYFGPGTRLTVL.

This clonotype was seen repeatedly, ten times or more. The chain links TRBV6-2 or TRBV6-3 to TRBJ1-5, with 8 positions matching TRBD1. The CDR3 spans 14 residues. Germline V gene sequence: CDR1 MNHEY, CDR2 SVGEGT. Germline trimming cut 6 bases from V and 5 bases from J; bases unmatched to any gene: 6. Here the CDR3 DNA reads TGTGCCAGCAGGCCCAGGGGGCTGGATCAGCCCCAGCATTTT. This encodes CASRPRGLDQPQHF.

Ten or more counts support this clonotype. The CDR3 region has the DNA TGTGCCATCAGCGCTAGCGAGAACACAGATACGCAGTATTTT. Translated, it gives CAISASENTDTQYF. This chain connects TRBV10-3 to TRBJ2-3, with a weak D call TRBD2 (6 bases). The ends were cut back, 6 bases at V and 2 bases at J, with 12 bases in the middle. CDR1 and CDR2 from the germline V gene are ENHRY and SYGVKD. The CDR3 spans 14 residues.

This clonotype was observed at least ten times. The chain is built from TRBV6-6 and TRBJ1-2; no firm D call. Trimming stripped 2 bases from V and 4 bases from J, with 11 bases between. The CDR3 spans 14 residues. Germline CDR1 is MNHNY and CDR2 is SVGAGI (reference sequence). The DNA for the CDR3 is TGTGCCAGCAGTTACACCGGGTTGAGCTATGGCTACACCTTC. Its translation is CASSYTGLSYGYTF.

In its sample, this clonotype was seen many times. The chain joins TRBV4-1 to TRBJ2-7, with 13 positions matching TRBD2. Germline CDR1 reads MGHRA; CDR2 reads YSYEKL. CDR3 size: 14 residues. V gave up 4 bases and J gave up 7 bases; unmatched junction bases: 4. CDR3 amino acids: CASSRTSGRGEQYF. The CDR3 nucleotides are TGCGCCAGCAGCCGGACTAGCGGGAGAGGGGAGCAGTACTTC.

This rearrangement joins TRBV5-1 to TRBJ2-7; D ambiguous. Germline loops: CDR1 SGHRS, CDR2 YFSETQ. V shed 0 bases and J shed 7 bases, with 11 bases lying between them. The CDR3 sequence is 13 residues long. CDR3 in amino acids: CASSLEPLGEQYF. As DNA, the CDR3 is TGCGCCAGCAGCTTGGAGCCCCTTGGGGAGCAGTACTTC.

The chain joins TRBV19 to TRBJ2-1; 9 bases agree with TRBD2. V dropped 3 bases and J dropped 4; count of bases not matched to a gene: 4. The CDR3 extends over 15 amino acids. CDR1 is LNHDA and CDR2 is SQIVND in the germline V gene (reference sequence). CDR3 sequence reads: CASSMRTSEYNEQFF. DNA of the CDR3: TGTGCCAGTAGTATGAGGACTAGCGAGTACAATGAGCAGTTCTTC.

The CDR3 here is CSARDWGLHHNSPLHF. The CDR3, as DNA: TGCAGTGCTAGAGATTGGGGACTGCATCATAATTCACCCCTCCACTTT. This chain connects TRBV20-1 to TRBJ1-6, with TRBD1 as a possible D gene (5 bases). The germline V and J ends were trimmed by 0 bases and 5 bases, with 14 bases remaining between them. The germline gives CDR1 DFQATT, CDR2 SNEGSKA (reference sequence). The CDR3 is made up of 16 amino acids.